The present T cell receptor beta chain was sequenced within a study of shared clonotypes between healthy human individuals. The wider study: Each donor's CD8 memory used one plate, CD8 naive two, each CD4 subset three.

Splitting of CD4+ cells produced CD45RA+ naive and CD45RA-negative memory subsets. General study points: Some naive CD4 clonotypes, roughly 4.8%, turned up in common across a few donors.

Sequencing used immunoSEQ multiplex PCR; TCRdb keeps in-frame clones, though not all of them. Of more than 2 million clones detected, around 95% appear once; the ten largest clones hold roughly 0.13%. Comment on this clone: Its antigen is unknown.

V gave up 0 bases and J gave up 6 bases, with 15 bases separating them. The CDR3 spans 16 residues. In germline, CDR1 is MNHNY, CDR2 SVGAGI (reference sequence). V gene TRBV6-6 combines with J gene TRBJ2-1; D gene ambiguous. The sequenced material came from naive CD4+ T cells sorted from blood. The subset was: CD45RA+ positively selected. The TCR sequence derives from a young man in good health. The CDR3 sequence: CASSYSNSLALNEQFF. CDR3 nucleotides: TGTGCCAGCAGTTACTCTAACAGCCTGGCTCTCAATGAGCAGTTCTTC.